Listed below are T cell receptor beta chains from one sample, sequenced in a study of blood T cell repertoires in COVID-19. Repertoires were generated with immunoSEQ multiplex PCR, while TCRdb's copy carries only in-frame clones and drops some. The repertoire consists of approximately 230,000 clones, with roughly 79% occurring once and the leading ten covering 15%. Sample: PBMCs or T cells enriched from blood (not recorded which). Every receptor here comes from a man aged 35 to 55 who had recovered from COVID-19. Each CDR3 is given with its conserved first and last residue. The D gene is left open where the match is weak. Some rows mark clone size as missing; the rest say once, few, many or name a class of expanded clone.

clone_size: .
v_call: TRBV18
d_call: TRBD2
j_call: TRBJ2-3
cdr3_aa: CASSPSSGRASTDTQYF
cdr3_nt: TGTGCCAGCTCCCCTTCTAGCGGGAGGGCCTCCACAGATACGCAGTATTTT

clone_size: .
v_call: TRBV10-1
d_call: .
j_call: TRBJ2-3
cdr3_aa: CASSLGRRGWVDTQYF
cdr3_nt: TGCGCCAGCAGCCTGGGGCGGAGGGGTTGGGTAGATACGCAGTATTTT

clone_size: once
v_call: TRBV6-5
d_call: .
j_call: TRBJ2-2
cdr3_aa: CASSLGQGLGGELFF
cdr3_nt: TGTGCCAGCAGCCTCGGTCAGGGCCTTGGGGGGGAGCTGTTTTTT

clone_size: .
v_call: TRBV5-4
d_call: .
j_call: TRBJ1-1
cdr3_aa: CASSLRAGSNTEAFF
cdr3_nt: TGTGCCAGCAGCTTACGAGCGGGGTCGAACACTGAAGCTTTCTTT

clone_size: once
v_call: TRBV7-2
d_call: .
j_call: TRBJ1-5
cdr3_aa: CASSSRPGAGQPQHF
cdr3_nt: TGTGCCAGCAGCTCGAGACCAGGGGCGGGTCAGCCCCAGCATTTT

clone_size: .
v_call: TRBV4-2
d_call: TRBD2
j_call: TRBJ2-7
cdr3_aa: CASSQVAGVTYEQYF
cdr3_nt: TGTGCCAGCAGCCAAGTTGCGGGAGTGACCTACGAGCAGTACTTC

clone_size: .
v_call: TRBV14
d_call: .
j_call: TRBJ2-1
cdr3_aa: CASSRDSGASKQFF
cdr3_nt: TGTGCCAGCAGCCGTGACTCGGGTGCAAGTAAGCAGTTCTTC

clone_size: .
v_call: TRBV28
d_call: .
j_call: TRBJ1-5
cdr3_aa: CASSLKPGRQGSVQPQHF
cdr3_nt: TGTGCCAGCAGTTTGAAGCCGGGTCGCCAGGGGTCGGTTCAGCCCCAGCATTTT

clone_size: .
v_call: TRBV7-3
d_call: .
j_call: TRBJ1-6
cdr3_aa: CASSFLGQGNSPLHF
cdr3_nt: TGTGCCAGCAGCTTTTTGGGCCAGGGAAATTCACCCCTCCACTTT

clone_size: .
v_call: TRBV5-1
d_call: .
j_call: TRBJ2-3
cdr3_aa: CASSLWAGAGTDTQYF
cdr3_nt: TGCGCCAGCAGCTTGTGGGCGGGGGCCGGGACAGATACGCAGTATTTT

clone_size: .
v_call: TRBV25-1
d_call: .
j_call: TRBJ2-7
cdr3_aa: CASSEQNSGNEQYF
cdr3_nt: TGTGCCAGCAGTGAACAGAATAGCGGCAACGAGCAGTACTTC

clone_size: .
v_call: TRBV18
d_call: TRBD1
j_call: TRBJ1-1
cdr3_aa: CASSPFDRVGTEAFF
cdr3_nt: TGTGCCAGCTCACCGTTCGACAGGGTAGGCACTGAAGCTTTCTTT

clone_size: .
v_call: TRBV5-1
d_call: TRBD1
j_call: TRBJ2-4
cdr3_aa: CASSLRQGNIQYF
cdr3_nt: TGCGCCAGCAGCTTGAGACAGGGAAACATTCAGTACTTC

clone_size: .
v_call: TRBV27
d_call: TRBD1
j_call: TRBJ1-2
cdr3_aa: CASRTGQGITHYGYTF
cdr3_nt: TGTGCCAGCAGGACGGGACAGGGAATCACTCACTATGGCTACACCTTC

clone_size: .
v_call: TRBV27
d_call: .
j_call: TRBJ2-1
cdr3_aa: CASSLMGDGYNEQFF
cdr3_nt: TGTGCCAGCAGCCTTATGGGAGACGGATACAATGAGCAGTTCTTC

clone_size: .
v_call: TRBV18
d_call: TRBD1
j_call: TRBJ1-4
cdr3_aa: CASSEQGIYEKLFF
cdr3_nt: TGTGCCAGCTCAGAACAGGGGATTTATGAAAAACTGTTTTTT

clone_size: .
v_call: TRBV19
d_call: .
j_call: TRBJ1-4
cdr3_aa: CASTGIWNEKLFF
cdr3_nt: TGTGCCAGTACGGGGATATGGAATGAAAAACTGTTTTTT

clone_size: .
v_call: TRBV7-2
d_call: .
j_call: TRBJ1-2
cdr3_aa: CASSSFYGYTF
cdr3_nt: TGTGCCAGCAGCTCCTTCTATGGCTACACCTTC

clone_size: .
v_call: TRBV10-3
d_call: TRBD1
j_call: TRBJ1-1
cdr3_aa: CAIRGTSGQTGGTEAFF
cdr3_nt: TGTGCCATCAGGGGGACTAGCGGTCAGACAGGGGGCACTGAAGCTTTCTTT

clone_size: .
v_call: TRBV7-6
d_call: TRBD2
j_call: TRBJ2-3
cdr3_aa: CASSLAPPAGFTDTQYF
cdr3_nt: TGTGCCAGCAGCTTAGCCCCCCCAGCGGGGTTCACAGATACGCAGTATTTT

clone_size: .
v_call: TRBV7-3
d_call: .
j_call: TRBJ2-3
cdr3_aa: CASSFTTGDTQYF
cdr3_nt: TGTGCCAGCAGCTTCACTACAGGAGATACGCAGTATTTT

clone_size: .
v_call: TRBV6-5
d_call: TRBD1
j_call: TRBJ1-2
cdr3_aa: CASRRDRVLGYTF
cdr3_nt: TGTGCCAGCAGGAGAGACAGGGTCCTTGGCTACACCTTC

clone_size: .
v_call: TRBV28
d_call: TRBD2
j_call: TRBJ2-2
cdr3_aa: CASSWGLAGNTGELFF
cdr3_nt: TGTGCCAGCAGTTGGGGACTAGCGGGCAACACCGGGGAGCTGTTTTTT

clone_size: .
v_call: TRBV5-4
d_call: TRBD2
j_call: TRBJ2-1
cdr3_aa: CASRTGTSGINEQFF
cdr3_nt: TGTGCCAGCAGAACCGGGACTAGCGGGATTAATGAGCAGTTCTTC

clone_size: .
v_call: TRBV19
d_call: .
j_call: TRBJ2-1
cdr3_aa: CASTPRQLTTYNEQFF
cdr3_nt: TGTGCCAGTACCCCCCGACAGCTAACTACCTACAATGAGCAGTTCTTC

clone_size: .
v_call: TRBV29-1
d_call: TRBD1
j_call: TRBJ2-3
cdr3_aa: CSVMTGADTQYF
cdr3_nt: TGCAGCGTTATGACAGGGGCAGATACGCAGTATTTT

clone_size: .
v_call: TRBV6-5
d_call: .
j_call: TRBJ1-2
cdr3_aa: CASSYSWGGGGYTF
cdr3_nt: TGTGCCAGCAGTTACTCATGGGGAGGGGGAGGCTACACCTTC

clone_size: .
v_call: TRBV14
d_call: .
j_call: TRBJ1-5
cdr3_aa: CASSQTDFQPQHF
cdr3_nt: TGTGCCAGCAGCCAGACAGATTTTCAGCCCCAGCATTTT

clone_size: .
v_call: TRBV29-1
d_call: TRBD2
j_call: TRBJ2-5
cdr3_aa: CSVEDPEATSGSQETQYF
cdr3_nt: TGCAGCGTTGAAGATCCGGAAGCGACTAGCGGGAGCCAAGAGACCCAGTACTTC

clone_size: .
v_call: TRBV28
d_call: TRBD1
j_call: TRBJ1-2
cdr3_aa: CASYRGYGYTF
cdr3_nt: TGTGCCAGCTACAGGGGATACGGCTACACCTTC

clone_size: .
v_call: TRBV29-1
d_call: .
j_call: TRBJ1-2
cdr3_aa: CSAGTAAGGYTF
cdr3_nt: TGCAGCGCAGGGACCGCCGCGGGGGGCTACACCTTC

clone_size: .
v_call: TRBV28
d_call: .
j_call: TRBJ1-2
cdr3_aa: CASSSGRGDYGYTF
cdr3_nt: TGTGCCAGCAGTTCAGGGCGGGGCGACTATGGCTACACCTTC

clone_size: .
v_call: TRBV7-3
d_call: TRBD2
j_call: TRBJ2-3
cdr3_aa: CASSTPPGGTQYF
cdr3_nt: TGTGCCAGCAGCACCCCCCCGGGGGGTACGCAGTATTTT